The 28 T cell receptor beta chains reported below all come from one sample, sequenced in a study of control samples from healthy donors and cancer patients. Using immunoSEQ multiplex PCR, the repertoire was profiled, and TCRdb retains in-frame clones only, with some absent. The sample has about 92,000 clones, roughly four fifths seen once. The specimen sequenced was blood. These receptors came from a woman aged 60-75 years in good health.

The chain links TRBV6-2 or TRBV6-3 to TRBJ1-5; TRBD1 is a possible D gene (6 bases). Per the germline V gene, CDR1 is MNHEY and CDR2 is SVGEGT. CDR3 length: 14 residues. The germline V and J ends were trimmed by 3 bases and 6 bases, with 12 bases remaining between them. DNA for the CDR3: TGTGCCAGCAGTTATCAGGGGCCGGGTCAGCCCCAGCATTTT. Translated, it gives CASSYQGPGQPQHF.

J is TRBJ2-3 and V is TRBV3-1 (or the pseudogene TRBV3-2); 12 bases align to TRBD2. CDR3 length equals 16 residues. The trim removed 4 bases at V and 5 bases at J, leaving 7 bases unmatched. The V gene's germline CDR1 is LGHDT and CDR2 YNNKEL (reference sequence). CDR3 bases: TGTGCCAGCAGCCTTCGACTAGCGGGAGTGGGAGATACGCAGTATTTT. As protein: CASSLRLAGVGDTQYF.

The V gene is TRBV11-3, the J gene TRBJ2-3, with 8 bases identical to TRBD2. Germline values: CDR1 SGHNT, CDR2 YENEEA. The ends lost 5 bases at V and 4 bases at J; junction bases unmatched: 14. The CDR3 is made up of 17 amino acids. As DNA, the CDR3 is TGTGCCAGCAGCCGAGGAGTCGGGGGGGCCGCGGCAGATACGCAGTATTTT. Translation gives CASSRGVGGAAADTQYF.

This clone appeared once. This chain connects TRBV19 to TRBJ2-3, with a possible D match to TRBD2 (6 bases). Per the germline V gene, CDR1 is LNHDA and CDR2 is SQIVND (reference sequence). The CDR3 is 17 amino acids. V was trimmed by 3 bases and J by 0 bases, leaving 16 bases between them. Here the CDR3 DNA reads TGTGCCAGTAGTATTTGGGGCATCGGGGGAAGCACAGATACGCAGTATTTT. Amino acids: CASSIWGIGGSTDTQYF.

This clone was counted only a few times. V gene TRBV29-1 combines with J gene TRBJ2-3, with 7 nucleotides matching TRBD1. The CDR3 loop spans 14 amino acids. Trimming cost V 2 bases and J 1 base; bases outside gene matches: 3. CDR1 and CDR2 from the germline V gene are SQVTM and ANQGSEA. DNA of the CDR3: TGCAGCGTTGAAAAGGGGGCTGGCACAGATACGCAGTATTTT. Amino acid sequence: CSVEKGAGTDTQYF.

V and J are TRBV9 and TRBJ2-3; D might be TRBD1 or TRBD2, each matching 5 bases. Germline V lookup: CDR1 SGDLS, CDR2 YYNGEE. The CDR3 is made up of 14 amino acids. V lost 3 bases to trimming and J lost 6 bases, with 14 bases between them. The CDR3 DNA is TGTGCCAGCAGCGAGGGACCACAACCCGATACGCAGTATTTT. Its translation is CASSEGPQPDTQYF. The variable domain in full, completed from reference TRBV9 and TRBJ2-3, reads DSGVTQTPKHLITATGQRVTLRCSPRSGDLSVYWYQQSLDQGLQFLIQYYNGEERAKGNILERFSAQQFPDLHSELNLSSLELGDSALYFCASSEGPQPDTQYFGPGTRLTVL.

This sequence joins TRBV5-1 and TRBJ2-7; D perhaps matches TRBD2 (5 bases). The V gene lost 6 bases and the J gene lost 5 bases, with 24 bases spanning the gap. Germline CDR1 reads SGHRS; CDR2 reads YFSETQ. There are 16 residues in the CDR3. The CDR3 DNA reads as TGCGCCAGCAACCATAATTCCGGACGGGGAAATCACGAGCAGTACTTC. This translates into CASNHNSGRGNHEQYF.

This rearrangement joins TRBV28 to TRBJ1-2, with TRBD1 as a possible D gene (5 bases). CDR1 and CDR2 from the germline V gene are MDHEN and SYDVKM. Trimming shortened V by 5 bases and J by 4 bases, and 14 bases separated the two germline ends. CDR3 length: 14 amino acids. The CDR3 sequence is CASSPHQGPYGYTF. CDR3 bases: TGTGCCAGCAGTCCCCATCAGGGTCCCTATGGCTACACCTTC.

The chain employs TRBV24-1 and TRBJ2-1; 14 bases line up with TRBD2. CDR1 KGHDR and CDR2 SFDVKD come from the germline V gene. CDR3 size: 16 residues. J gave up 6 bases and V 3 bases, and 3 bases lay outside the gene matches. In DNA, the CDR3 is TGTGCCACCAGTGATATGACTAGCGGGAGGGCCAATGAGCAGTTCTTC. It specifies CATSDMTSGRANEQFF.

V is TRBV19 and J is TRBJ1-3; no definite D call. This CDR3 is 15 amino acids long. CDR1 and CDR2 (germline): LNHDA, SQIVND (reference sequence). V was trimmed by 3 bases and J by 0 bases, leaving 9 bases between them. The CDR3 protein is CASSMLRGSGNTIYF. CDR3 DNA: TGTGCCAGTAGTATGCTGCGGGGCTCTGGAAACACCATATATTTT.

The rearrangement uses TRBV2 and TRBJ1-5; no clear D gene. The V end was cut by 5 bases, the J end by 6 bases, with 8 bases between. CDR1 and CDR2 from the germline V gene are SNHLY and FYNNEI. CDR3 length: 12 amino acids. CDR3 residues: CASSSDRQPQHF. CDR3 in DNA: TGTGCCAGCAGTTCTGATCGTCAGCCCCAGCATTTT.

The chain links TRBV14 to TRBJ1-1, with a tentative D call TRBD1 (5 bases). The V and J ends lost 4 bases and 1 base respectively, with 10 bases between them. The CDR3 runs to 14 residues. Per germline, CDR1 SGHDN and CDR2 FVKESK. The CDR3 sequence: CASSLGRGNTEAFF. The CDR3 bases are TGTGCCAGCAGCCTTGGTAGGGGGAACACTGAAGCTTTCTTT.

This chain joins TRBV2 and TRBJ2-1; TRBD2 matches at 13 bases. J gave up 4 bases and V 5 bases, and 5 bases lay outside the gene matches. Germline CDR1 SNHLY, CDR2 FYNNEI. CDR3 length: 16 amino acids. The CDR3 DNA sequence: TGTGCCAGCAGTCAGACTAGCGGGAGGACTTACAATGAGCAGTTCTTC. Its translation: CASSQTSGRTYNEQFF.

The rearrangement uses TRBV3-1 (or the pseudogene TRBV3-2) and TRBJ2-2; either TRBD1 or TRBD2 may supply D (5 bases each). The germline V gene encodes CDR1 LGHDT and CDR2 YNNKEL (reference sequence). The CDR3 sequence is 17 residues long. Trimming removed 4 bases at V and 5 bases at J, with 20 bases between. The CDR3 nucleotides read TGTGCCAGCAGCCTTAGAGATGGGGGAAGGGGAACCGGGGAGCTGTTTTTT. This sequence encodes CASSLRDGGRGTGELFF.

The chain employs TRBV7-2 and TRBJ2-5, with TRBD2 as a possible D gene (6 bases). Per germline, CDR1 SGHTA and CDR2 FQGNSA. Trimming removed 4 bases at V and 1 base at J, with 19 bases between. The CDR3 totals 17 residues. The CDR3 sequence: CASSSSFPGGLQETQYF. The CDR3 DNA follows: TGTGCCAGCAGCTCGTCCTTCCCCGGGGGACTCCAAGAGACCCAGTACTTC.

The rearrangement uses TRBV28 and TRBJ1-3; 9 positions agree with TRBD1. The germline CDR1 and CDR2 sequences are MDHEN and SYDVKM. The CDR3 is 16 residues long. V dropped 5 bases and J dropped 0; count of bases not matched to a gene: 5. The CDR3 protein is CASSTWGQGSGNTIYF. The CDR3 DNA reads as TGTGCCAGCAGTACCTGGGGACAGGGCTCTGGAAACACCATATATTTT.

This rearrangement joins TRBV11-2 to TRBJ2-7, with D maybe TRBD2 (6 bases). CDR1 and CDR2 from the germline V gene are SGHAT and FQNNGV. This CDR3 contains 14 residues. V lost 7 bases to trimming and J lost 6 bases, with 19 bases between them. This CDR3 is CASTRKTGEGEQYF. For the CDR3, the DNA is TGTGCCAGCACCAGGAAAACGGGGGAAGGCGAGCAGTACTTC.

V and J are TRBV5-1 and TRBJ2-1; a possible D gene is TRBD1 (6 bases). The CDR3 totals 16 residues. Trimming took off 7 bases at V and 0 bases at J, with 17 bases between the two ends. Germline lookup yields CDR1 SGHRS and CDR2 YFSETQ. CDR3 in amino acids: CASGGPGQSSYNEQFF. The DNA of the CDR3 is TGCGCCAGCGGAGGCCCAGGACAGAGCTCCTACAATGAGCAGTTCTTC.

The chain employs TRBV2 and TRBJ2-5, with D uncertain. Trimming cost V 7 bases and J 2 bases, with 5 bases left between them. The CDR3 is made up of 11 amino acids. CDR1 and CDR2 from the germline V gene are SNHLY and FYNNEI. CDR3 DNA: TGTGCCAGCAACTTTCAAGAGACCCAGTACTTC. As protein: CASNFQETQYF.

J is TRBJ1-5 and V is TRBV14, with D perhaps TRBD1 (5 bases). The CDR3 has 20 amino acids. Germline loops: CDR1 SGHDN, CDR2 FVKESK. Trimming took off 4 bases at V and 1 base at J, with 26 bases between the two ends. The CDR3 region has the DNA TGTGCCAGCAGCCTCTTCAGAAGGACACCCACGGAGGGGAGCAATCAGCCCCAGCATTTT. Amino acids: CASSLFRRTPTEGSNQPQHF.

The chain carries TRBV19 and TRBJ1-5, with 7 bases matching TRBD1. Germline CDR1 is LNHDA and CDR2 is SQIVND (reference sequence). V trimming: 5 bases; J trimming: 0 bases; junction bases outside the gene matches: 4. The CDR3 totals 15 residues. The chain's CDR3 is CASSPQGYSNQPQHF. CDR3 nucleotides: TGTGCCAGTAGTCCACAGGGGTATAGCAATCAGCCCCAGCATTTT.

The J gene is TRBJ1-6, the V gene TRBV11-2; D uncertain. Trimming shortened V by 6 bases and J by 13 bases, and 16 bases separated the two germline ends. The V gene's germline CDR1 is SGHAT and CDR2 FQNNGV. CDR3 length: 13 amino acids. CDR3 amino acids: CASSYGPGSPLHF. The CDR3 nucleotides are TGTGCCAGCAGTTACGGACCGGGTAGCCCCCTCCACTTT.

The rearrangement uses TRBV29-1 and TRBJ2-3; no clear D. CDR1 and CDR2 (germline): SQVTM, ANQGSEA. The CDR3 consists of 13 residues. The V and J ends lost 4 bases and 3 bases respectively, with 11 bases between them. The CDR3 region is CSVGVGQTDTQYF. The CDR3 DNA sequence: TGCAGCGTTGGAGTTGGCCAAACAGATACGCAGTATTTT.

CDR3 sequence: CASSEEGTGIRVNSPLHF. The CDR3, as DNA: TGTGCCAGCAGTGAGGAGGGGACAGGGATTCGGGTTAATTCACCCCTCCACTTT. The rearrangement joins TRBV2 to TRBJ1-6; 9 bases fit TRBD1. There are 18 residues in the CDR3. V was pared by 3 bases and J by 6 bases, with 12 bases of the junction left unmatched. The germline CDR1 and CDR2 sequences are SNHLY and FYNNEI.

This chain connects TRBV10-2 to TRBJ1-5; D is undetermined. The germline CDR1 and CDR2 sequences are WSHSY and SAAADI. V dropped 5 bases and J dropped 3 bases, with 8 bases sitting between them. This CDR3 contains 13 residues. DNA of the CDR3: TGCGCCAGCAGTTACCAGGACAATCAGCCCCAGCATTTT. It translates to CASSYQDNQPQHF.

The chain has TRBV3-1 (or the pseudogene TRBV3-2) and TRBJ2-1; either TRBD1 or TRBD2 may supply D (5 bases each). Germline V gene sequence: CDR1 LGHDT, CDR2 YNNKEL (reference sequence). There are 14 residues in the CDR3. With 4 bases removed from V and 0 bases from J, the gap between germline ends came to 7 bases. CDR3 protein: CASSRDGSYNEQFF. The CDR3 nucleotides are TGTGCCAGCAGCCGGGACGGCTCCTACAATGAGCAGTTCTTC.

The J gene is TRBJ2-3, the V gene TRBV2, with TRBD2 matching 10 bases. J gave up 0 bases and V 5 bases, and 5 bases lay outside the gene matches. The V gene's germline CDR1 is SNHLY and CDR2 FYNNEI. This CDR3 region has 16 residues. In DNA form, the CDR3 reads TGTGCCAGCAGTCCACTAGCGGGGAAAAGCACAGATACGCAGTATTTT. Its protein product is CASSPLAGKSTDTQYF.

The CDR3 sequence: CASSLELYRGRAEAFF. CDR3 bases: TGTGCCAGCAGCTTAGAGCTCTACAGGGGTCGAGCTGAAGCTTTCTTT. The rearrangement links TRBV7-8 to TRBJ1-1; TRBD1 matches at 7 bases. The V and J ends lost 1 base and 6 bases, in that order; junction bases with no gene match: 11. Germline loops: CDR1 SGHVS, CDR2 FQNEAQ. This CDR3 contains 16 residues.